This T cell receptor beta chain was observed in a study of patients and donors after allogeneic stem cell transplantation. This clonotype was observed a few times. Germline loops: CDR1 MGHRA, CDR2 YSYEKL. This CDR3 comprises 16 residues. J lost 3 bases, V lost 3 bases, and 7 bases had no gene match. TCRdb independently ran MiXCR on the RT-PCR reads; one entry per CDR3 protein. The profile shows 800,000 to 1,000,000 distinct CDR3 sequences, roughly 18% of them singletons. The sequenced sample consisted of blood, either unsorted or a sorted T cell fraction (not recorded which). The clonotype originates from a human donor who was either an allogeneic HSCT recipient or a stem cell or donor lymphocyte infusion donor (not recorded which). It is not recorded whose cells these are; they may come from a transplant donor. The rearrangement links TRBV4-1 to TRBJ2-7; 11 bases fit TRBD1. This CDR3 is CASSQTGTGGDYEQYF. CDR3 bases: TGCGCCAGCAGCCAGACCGGGACAGGGGGGGACTACGAGCAGTACTTC.